Listed below are T cell receptor beta chains from one sample, sequenced in a study of shared clonotypes between healthy human individuals. The method was immunoSEQ multiplex PCR; TCRdb's version includes in-frame clones alone and lacks a portion of them. The sample consists of about 2.1 million clones, about 93% of them appearing once. The source material was naive CD8+ T cells from PBMCs. Every receptor here comes from a man aged 18 to 30 in good health. Some clones in this sample may be carry-over from other donors' samples. The CDR3 runs from the conserved cysteine through the conserved F or W. A D gene is named only where the DNA matches it firmly. Size values are once, few and many counts, or a class for expanded clones, and some rows have none.

D	size	length	V	J	CDR3	DNA
.	.	16	TRBV5-6	TRBJ1-3	CASSLSERDPGNTIYF	TGTGCCAGCAGCTTGAGTGAGAGGGACCCGGGAAACACCATATATTTT
.	.	15	TRBV7-9	TRBJ1-4	CASSLGAGSTEKLFF	TGTGCCAGCAGCTTAGGGGCAGGGAGTACTGAAAAACTGTTTTTT
.	.	15	TRBV2	TRBJ1-1	CASSELPNMNTEAFF	TGTGCCAGCAGTGAATTACCGAACATGAACACTGAAGCTTTCTTT
TRBD1	once	13	TRBV27	TRBJ2-7	CASSPDRAYEQYF	TGTGCCAGCAGTCCGGACAGGGCTTACGAGCAGTACTTC
.	.	12	TRBV7-3	TRBJ1-2	CASSVGDGGYTF	TGTGCCAGCAGCGTGGGTGACGGCGGCTACACCTTC
.	.	14	TRBV6-6	TRBJ2-7	CASTPTGAQYEQYF	TGTGCCAGCACGCCCACGGGCGCCCAGTACGAGCAGTACTTC
.	.	15	TRBV19	TRBJ1-2	CASSTPGELGYGYTF	TGTGCCAGTAGTACCCCCGGGGAGTTGGGCTATGGCTACACCTTC
TRBD1	.	14	TRBV11-2	TRBJ2-7	CASSSMDRVYEQYF	TGTGCCAGCAGCTCCATGGACAGGGTCTACGAGCAGTACTTC
.	.	10	TRBV29-1	TRBJ2-3	CSVVADTQYF	TGCAGCGTTGTGGCGGATACGCAGTATTTT
TRBD2	.	17	TRBV28	TRBJ2-1	CASSRLAGSSSYNEQFF	TGTGCCAGCAGCCGCTTAGCGGGCTCTAGCTCCTACAATGAGCAGTTCTTC
.	once	14	TRBV9	TRBJ1-4	CASSSGQPNEKLFF	TGTGCCAGCAGCTCCGGACAGCCTAATGAAAAACTGTTTTTT
TRBD1	.	14	TRBV27	TRBJ1-2	CASRPGQINYGYTF	TGTGCCAGCAGGCCGGGACAGATCAACTATGGCTACACCTTC
.	.	14	TRBV28	TRBJ2-7	CASSWDTHSYEQYF	TGTGCCAGCAGTTGGGACACACACTCCTACGAGCAGTACTTC
.	.	13	TRBV15	TRBJ2-2	CATSRDFAGELFF	TGTGCCACCAGCAGAGATTTTGCCGGGGAGCTGTTTTTT
TRBD1	.	15	TRBV9	TRBJ2-7	CASSPTGGTPYEQYF	TGTGCCAGCAGCCCGACAGGGGGAACCCCCTACGAGCAGTACTTC
.	.	16	TRBV9	TRBJ2-4	CASSAVAGGSTNIQYF	TGTGCCAGCAGCGCCGTTGCTGGGGGCAGTACAAACATTCAGTACTTC
.	.	14	TRBV14	TRBJ2-5	CASSLGGGRETQYF	TGTGCCAGCAGCCTTGGAGGGGGCCGGGAGACCCAGTACTTC
.	.	12	TRBV10-3	TRBJ1-4	CATRGPSGVLFF	TGTGCCACCCGCGGCCCCTCTGGGGTACTGTTTTTT